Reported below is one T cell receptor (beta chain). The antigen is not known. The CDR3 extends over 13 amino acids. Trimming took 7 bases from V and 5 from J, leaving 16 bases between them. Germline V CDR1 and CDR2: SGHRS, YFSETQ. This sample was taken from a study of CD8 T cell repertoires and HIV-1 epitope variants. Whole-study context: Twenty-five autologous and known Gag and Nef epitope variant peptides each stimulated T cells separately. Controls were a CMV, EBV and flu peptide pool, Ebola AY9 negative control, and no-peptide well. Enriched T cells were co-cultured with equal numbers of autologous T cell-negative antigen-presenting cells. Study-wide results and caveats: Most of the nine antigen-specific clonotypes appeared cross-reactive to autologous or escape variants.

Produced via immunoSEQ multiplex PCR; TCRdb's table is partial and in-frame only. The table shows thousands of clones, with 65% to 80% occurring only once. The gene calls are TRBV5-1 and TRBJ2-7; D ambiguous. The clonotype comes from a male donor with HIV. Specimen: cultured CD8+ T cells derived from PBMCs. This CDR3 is CASEEVGGNEQYF. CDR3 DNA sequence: TGCGCCAGCGAGGAAGTAGGTGGCAACGAGCAGTACTTC. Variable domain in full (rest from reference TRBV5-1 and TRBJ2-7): KAGVTQTPRYLIKTRGQQVTLSCSPISGHRSVSWYQQTPGQGLQFLFEYFSETQRNKGNFPGRFSGRQFSNSRSEMNVSTLELGDSALYLCASEEVGGNEQYFGPGTRLTVT.